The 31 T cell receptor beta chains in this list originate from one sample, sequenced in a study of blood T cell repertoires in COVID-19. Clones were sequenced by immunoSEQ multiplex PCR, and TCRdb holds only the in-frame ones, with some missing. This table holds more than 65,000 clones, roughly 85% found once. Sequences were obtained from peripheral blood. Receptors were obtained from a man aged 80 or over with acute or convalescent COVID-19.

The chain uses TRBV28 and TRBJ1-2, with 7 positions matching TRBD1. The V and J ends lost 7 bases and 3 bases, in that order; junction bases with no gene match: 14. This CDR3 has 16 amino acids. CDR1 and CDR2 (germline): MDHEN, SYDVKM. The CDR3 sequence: CASTLLGSGGDYGYTF. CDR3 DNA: TGTGCCAGCACCCTTCTAGGGTCAGGGGGAGACTATGGCTACACCTTC.

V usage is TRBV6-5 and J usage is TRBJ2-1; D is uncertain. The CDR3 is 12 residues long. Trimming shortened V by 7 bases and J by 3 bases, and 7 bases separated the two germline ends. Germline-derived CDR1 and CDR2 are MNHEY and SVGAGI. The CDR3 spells CASMSNYNEQFF. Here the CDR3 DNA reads TGTGCCAGCATGTCAAACTACAATGAGCAGTTCTTC.

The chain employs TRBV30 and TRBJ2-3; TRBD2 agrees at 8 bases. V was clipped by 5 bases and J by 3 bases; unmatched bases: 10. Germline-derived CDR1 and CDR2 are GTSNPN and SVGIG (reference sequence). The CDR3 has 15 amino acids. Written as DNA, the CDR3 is TGTGCCTGGTCCCCAGCGGGAGTCTGGACAGATACGCAGTATTTT. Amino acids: CAWSPAGVWTDTQYF.

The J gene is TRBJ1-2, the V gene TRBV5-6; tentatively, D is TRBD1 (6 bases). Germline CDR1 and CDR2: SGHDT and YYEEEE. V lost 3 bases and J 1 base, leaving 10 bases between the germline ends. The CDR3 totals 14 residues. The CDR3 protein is CASSSEQGNYGYTF. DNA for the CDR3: TGTGCCAGCAGCTCCGAACAGGGTAACTATGGCTACACCTTC.

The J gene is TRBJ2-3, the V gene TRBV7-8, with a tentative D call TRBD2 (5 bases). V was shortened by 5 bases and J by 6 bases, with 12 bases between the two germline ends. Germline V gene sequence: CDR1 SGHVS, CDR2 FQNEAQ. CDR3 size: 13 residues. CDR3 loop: CASSTAAPDTQYF. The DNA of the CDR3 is TGTGCCAGCAGCACAGCGGCCCCTGATACGCAGTATTTT.

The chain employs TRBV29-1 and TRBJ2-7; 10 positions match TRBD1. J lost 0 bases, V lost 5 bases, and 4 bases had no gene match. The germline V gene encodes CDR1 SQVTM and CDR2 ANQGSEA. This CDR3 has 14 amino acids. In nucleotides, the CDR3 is TGCAGCGTTCTAGGGACAGGGGACTCCTACGAGCAGTACTTC. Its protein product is CSVLGTGDSYEQYF.

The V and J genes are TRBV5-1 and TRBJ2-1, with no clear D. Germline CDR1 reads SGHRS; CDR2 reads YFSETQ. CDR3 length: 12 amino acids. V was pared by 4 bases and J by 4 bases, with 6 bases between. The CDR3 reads CASSILYNEQFF. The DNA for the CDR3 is TGCGCCAGCAGCATTCTATACAATGAGCAGTTCTTC.

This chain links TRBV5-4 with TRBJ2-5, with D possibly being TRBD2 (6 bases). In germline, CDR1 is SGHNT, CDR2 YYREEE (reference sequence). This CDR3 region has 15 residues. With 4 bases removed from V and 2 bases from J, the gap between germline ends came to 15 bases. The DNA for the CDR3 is TGTGCCAGCAGCACCAGTCGGGGAGGACAAGAGACCCAGTACTTC. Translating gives CASSTSRGGQETQYF.

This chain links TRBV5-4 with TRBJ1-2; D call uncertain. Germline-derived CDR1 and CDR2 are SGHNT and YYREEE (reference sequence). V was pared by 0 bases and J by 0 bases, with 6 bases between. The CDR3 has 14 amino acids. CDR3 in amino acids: CASSLDRANYGYTF. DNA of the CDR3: TGTGCCAGCAGCTTGGATCGCGCTAACTATGGCTACACCTTC.

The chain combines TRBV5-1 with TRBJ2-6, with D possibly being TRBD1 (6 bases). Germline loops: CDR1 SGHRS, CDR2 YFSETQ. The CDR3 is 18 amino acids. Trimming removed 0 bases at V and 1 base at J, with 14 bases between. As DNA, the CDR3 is TGCGCCAGCAGCTTGGCGGCAGGGGTTGGGTCTGGGGCCAACGTCCTGACTTTC. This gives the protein CASSLAAGVGSGANVLTF.

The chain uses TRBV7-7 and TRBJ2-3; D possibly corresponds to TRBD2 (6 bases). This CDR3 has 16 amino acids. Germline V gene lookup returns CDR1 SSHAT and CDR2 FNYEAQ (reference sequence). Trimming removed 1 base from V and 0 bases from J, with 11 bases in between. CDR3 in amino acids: CASSLGGSGSTDTQYF. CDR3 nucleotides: TGTGCCAGCAGCTTAGGCGGTAGCGGTAGCACAGATACGCAGTATTTT. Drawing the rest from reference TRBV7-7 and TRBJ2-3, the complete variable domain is GAGVSQSPRYKVTKRGQDVTLRCDPISSHATLYWYQQALGQGPEFLTYFNYEAQPDKSGLPSDRFSAERPEGSISTLTIQRTEQRDSAMYRCASSLGGSGSTDTQYFGPGTRLTVL.

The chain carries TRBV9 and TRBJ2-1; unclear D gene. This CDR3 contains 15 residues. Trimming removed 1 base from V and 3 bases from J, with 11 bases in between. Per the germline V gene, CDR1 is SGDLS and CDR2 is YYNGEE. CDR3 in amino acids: CASSVLATVYNEQFF. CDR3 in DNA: TGTGCCAGCAGCGTATTAGCCACCGTCTACAATGAGCAGTTCTTC. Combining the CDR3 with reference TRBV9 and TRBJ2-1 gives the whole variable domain DSGVTQTPKHLITATGQRVTLRCSPRSGDLSVYWYQQSLDQGLQFLIQYYNGEERAKGNILERFSAQQFPDLHSELNLSSLELGDSALYFCASSVLATVYNEQFFGPGTRLTVL.

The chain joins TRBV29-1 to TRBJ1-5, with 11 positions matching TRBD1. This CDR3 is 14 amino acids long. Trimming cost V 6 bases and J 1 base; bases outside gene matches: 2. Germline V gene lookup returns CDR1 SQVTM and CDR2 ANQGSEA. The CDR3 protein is CSVRTGGSNQPQHF. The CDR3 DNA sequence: TGCAGCGTAAGGACAGGGGGCAGCAATCAGCCCCAGCATTTT.

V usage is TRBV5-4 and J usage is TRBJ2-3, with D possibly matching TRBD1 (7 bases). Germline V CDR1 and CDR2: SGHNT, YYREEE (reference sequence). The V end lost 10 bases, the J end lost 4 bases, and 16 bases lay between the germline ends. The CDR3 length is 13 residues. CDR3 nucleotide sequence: TGTGCCGCCAGCCAGGGGGGAGCAGATACGCAGTATTTT. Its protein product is CAASQGGADTQYF. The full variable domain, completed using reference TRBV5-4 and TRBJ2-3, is ETGVTQSPTHLIKTRGQQVTLRCSSQSGHNTVSWYQQALGQGPQFIFQYYREEENGRGNFPPRFSGLQFPNYSSELNVNALELDDSALYLCAASQGGADTQYFGPGTRLTVL.

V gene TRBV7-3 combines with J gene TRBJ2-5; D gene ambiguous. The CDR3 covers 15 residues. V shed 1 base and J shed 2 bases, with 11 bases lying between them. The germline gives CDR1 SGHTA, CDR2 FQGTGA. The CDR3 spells CASSLSPGWQETQYF. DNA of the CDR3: TGTGCCAGCAGCTTAAGTCCCGGGTGGCAAGAGACCCAGTACTTC.

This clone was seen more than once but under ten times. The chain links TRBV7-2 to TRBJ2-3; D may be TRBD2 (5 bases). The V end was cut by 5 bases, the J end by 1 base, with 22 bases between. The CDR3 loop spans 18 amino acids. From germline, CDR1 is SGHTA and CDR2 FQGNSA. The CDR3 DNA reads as TGTGCCAGCAGCCTCCTCCCCACTAGTCACGGGGGCACAGATACGCAGTATTTT. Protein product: CASSLLPTSHGGTDTQYF.

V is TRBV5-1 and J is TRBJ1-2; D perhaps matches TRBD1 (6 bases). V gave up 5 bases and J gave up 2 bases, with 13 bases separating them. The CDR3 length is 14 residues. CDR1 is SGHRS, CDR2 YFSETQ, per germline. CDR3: CASRPGASNYGYTF. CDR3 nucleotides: TGCGCCAGCAGACCAGGGGCTTCAAACTATGGCTACACCTTC.

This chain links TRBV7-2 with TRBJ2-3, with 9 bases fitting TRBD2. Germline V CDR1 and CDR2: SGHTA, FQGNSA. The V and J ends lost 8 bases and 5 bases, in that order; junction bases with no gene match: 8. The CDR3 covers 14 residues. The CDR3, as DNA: TGTGCCAGCGGATCTAGCGGGGCGGTAGATACGCAGTATTTT. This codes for CASGSSGAVDTQYF.

CDR3 loop: CASIPGGRNTEAFF. In nucleotides, the CDR3 is TGTGCCAGCATTCCAGGGGGAAGGAACACTGAAGCTTTCTTT. The V gene is TRBV27, the J gene TRBJ1-1, with TRBD1 matching over 7 bases. Germline-derived CDR1 and CDR2 are MNHEY and SMNVEV (reference sequence). The CDR3 is 14 residues long. The J segment lost 1 base and the V segment lost 7 bases, leaving 6 bases of the junction unmatched.

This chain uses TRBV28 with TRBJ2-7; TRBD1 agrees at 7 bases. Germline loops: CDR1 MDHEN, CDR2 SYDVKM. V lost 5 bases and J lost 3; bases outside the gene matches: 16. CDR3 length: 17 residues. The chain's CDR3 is CASSAPSAGQAIYEQYF. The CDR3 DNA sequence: TGTGCCAGCAGTGCCCCAAGCGCTGGACAGGCGATCTACGAGCAGTACTTC. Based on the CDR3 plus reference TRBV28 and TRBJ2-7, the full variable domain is DVKVTQSSRYLVKRTGEKVFLECVQDMDHENMFWYRQDPGLGLRLIYFSYDVKMKEKGDIPEGYSVSREKKERFSLILESASTNQTSMYLCASSAPSAGQAIYEQYFGPGTRLTVT.

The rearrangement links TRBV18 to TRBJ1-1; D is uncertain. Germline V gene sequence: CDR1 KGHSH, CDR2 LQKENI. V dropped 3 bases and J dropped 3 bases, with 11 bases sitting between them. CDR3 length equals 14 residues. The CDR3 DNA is TGTGCCAGCTCACCCTCCACAGCGGACACTGAAGCTTTCTTT. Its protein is CASSPSTADTEAFF.

CDR3 bases: TGTGCCAGCTCACCAACACTCCCCCCCACGGGGGAGCTTGGTGCTGGCTACACCTTC. Its protein is CASSPTLPPTGELGAGYTF. This chain uses TRBV18 with TRBJ1-2, with a weak D call TRBD1 (5 bases). CDR1 and CDR2 from the germline V gene are KGHSH and LQKENI. The length of the CDR3 is 19 residues. Trimming cost V 2 bases and J 7 bases, with 29 bases left between them.

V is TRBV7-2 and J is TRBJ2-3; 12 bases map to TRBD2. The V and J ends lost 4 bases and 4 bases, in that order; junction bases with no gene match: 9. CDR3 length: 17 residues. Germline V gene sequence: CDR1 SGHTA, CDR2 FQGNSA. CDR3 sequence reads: CASSSLTSGRWADTQYF. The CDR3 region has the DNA TGTGCCAGCAGCTCCTTGACTAGCGGGAGATGGGCAGATACGCAGTATTTT.

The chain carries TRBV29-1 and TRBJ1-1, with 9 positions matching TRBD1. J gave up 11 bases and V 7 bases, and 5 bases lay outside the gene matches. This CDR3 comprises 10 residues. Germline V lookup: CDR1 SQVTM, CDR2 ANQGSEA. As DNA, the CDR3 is TGCAGCGCTCGGGACAGGGAGGCTTTCTTT. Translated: CSARDREAFF.

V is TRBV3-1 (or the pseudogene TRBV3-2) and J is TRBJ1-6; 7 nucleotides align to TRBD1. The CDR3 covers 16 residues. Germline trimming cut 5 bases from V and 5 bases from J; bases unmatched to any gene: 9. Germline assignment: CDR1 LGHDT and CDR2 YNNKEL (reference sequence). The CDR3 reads CASSGYRDRNNSPLHF. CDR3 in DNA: TGTGCCAGCAGCGGATACCGGGACAGAAATAATTCACCCCTCCACTTT.

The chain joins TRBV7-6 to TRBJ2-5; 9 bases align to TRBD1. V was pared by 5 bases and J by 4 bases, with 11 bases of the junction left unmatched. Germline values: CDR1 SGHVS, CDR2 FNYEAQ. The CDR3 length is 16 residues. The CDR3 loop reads CASSPRGQGRGETQYF. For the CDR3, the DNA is TGTGCCAGCAGCCCGAGGGGACAGGGACGGGGAGAGACCCAGTACTTC.

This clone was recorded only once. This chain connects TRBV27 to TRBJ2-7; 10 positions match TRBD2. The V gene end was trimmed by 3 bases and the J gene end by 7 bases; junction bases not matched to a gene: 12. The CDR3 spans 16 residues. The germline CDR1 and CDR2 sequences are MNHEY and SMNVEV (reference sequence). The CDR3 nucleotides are TGTGCCAGCAGTTTTCGTTGGGCTAGCGGGAGTGGGGAGCAGTACTTC. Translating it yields CASSFRWASGSGEQYF.

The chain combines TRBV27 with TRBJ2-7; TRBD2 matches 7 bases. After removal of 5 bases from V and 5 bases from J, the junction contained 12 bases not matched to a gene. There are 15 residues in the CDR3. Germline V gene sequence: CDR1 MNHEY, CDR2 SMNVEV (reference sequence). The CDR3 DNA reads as TGTGCCAGCAGTCTCGATGGGCGGGAGATCGACGAGCAGTACTTC. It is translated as CASSLDGREIDEQYF.

This chain's CDR3 is CACKPGGGGLVWEQYF. The CDR3 bases are TGTGCCTGTAAACCCGGGGGAGGGGGGCTGGTGTGGGAGCAGTACTTC. The chain carries TRBV28 and TRBJ2-7; tentative D call: TRBD2 (7 bases). The length of the CDR3 is 16 residues. Trimming cost V 11 bases and J 7 bases, with 30 bases left between them. Germline V gene sequence: CDR1 MDHEN, CDR2 SYDVKM.

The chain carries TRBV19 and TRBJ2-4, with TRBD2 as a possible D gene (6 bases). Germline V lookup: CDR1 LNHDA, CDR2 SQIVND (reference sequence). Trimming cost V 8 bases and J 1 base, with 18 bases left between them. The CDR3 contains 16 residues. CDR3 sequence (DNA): TGTGCCAGTCCCGACGTGGGGGAGGCGGCCAAAAACATTCAGTACTTC. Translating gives CASPDVGEAAKNIQYF.

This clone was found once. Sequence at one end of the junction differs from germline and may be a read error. CDR3 loop: CTSSSGLLLGSYNEQFF. DNA for the CDR3: TGTACCAGTAGTTCGGGACTCCTGCTGGGCTCCTACAATGAGCAGTTCTTC. The chain joins TRBV19 to TRBJ2-1; TRBD2 is a possible D gene (6 bases). The germline V gene encodes CDR1 LNHDA and CDR2 SQIVND (reference sequence). This CDR3 contains 17 residues.